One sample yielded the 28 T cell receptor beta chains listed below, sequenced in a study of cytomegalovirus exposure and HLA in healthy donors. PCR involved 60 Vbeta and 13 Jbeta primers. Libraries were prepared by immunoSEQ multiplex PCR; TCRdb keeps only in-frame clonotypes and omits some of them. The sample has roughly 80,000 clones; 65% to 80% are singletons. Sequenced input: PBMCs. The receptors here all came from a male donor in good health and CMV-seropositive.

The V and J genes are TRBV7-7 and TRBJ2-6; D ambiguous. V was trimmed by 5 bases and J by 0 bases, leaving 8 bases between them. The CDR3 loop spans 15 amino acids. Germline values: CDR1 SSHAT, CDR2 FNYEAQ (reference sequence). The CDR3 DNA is TGTGCCAGCAGCCTGACTCTCTCTGGGGCCAACGTCCTGACTTTC. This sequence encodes CASSLTLSGANVLTF. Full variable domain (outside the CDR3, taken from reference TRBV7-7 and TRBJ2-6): GAGVSQSPRYKVTKRGQDVTLRCDPISSHATLYWYQQALGQGPEFLTYFNYEAQPDKSGLPSDRFSAERPEGSISTLTIQRTEQRDSAMYRCASSLTLSGANVLTFGAGSRLTVL.

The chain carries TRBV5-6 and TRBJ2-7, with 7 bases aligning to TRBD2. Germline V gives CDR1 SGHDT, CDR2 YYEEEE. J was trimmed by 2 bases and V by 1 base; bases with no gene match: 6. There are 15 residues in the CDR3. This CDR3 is CASSLIGEGTYEQYF. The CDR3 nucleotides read TGTGCCAGCAGCTTGATCGGGGAGGGAACCTACGAGCAGTACTTC.

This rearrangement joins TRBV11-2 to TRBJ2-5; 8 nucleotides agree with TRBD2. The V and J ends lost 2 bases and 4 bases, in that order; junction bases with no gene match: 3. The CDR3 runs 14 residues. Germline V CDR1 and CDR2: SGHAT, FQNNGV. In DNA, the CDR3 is TGTGCCAGCAGCTTAACGGCGGGGGGAGAGACCCAGTACTTC. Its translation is CASSLTAGGETQYF.

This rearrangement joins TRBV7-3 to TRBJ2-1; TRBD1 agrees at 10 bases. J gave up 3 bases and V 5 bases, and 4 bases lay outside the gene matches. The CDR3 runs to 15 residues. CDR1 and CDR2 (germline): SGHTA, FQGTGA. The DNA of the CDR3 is TGTGCCAGCAGCCGACAGGGGGCCATCTACAATGAGCAGTTCTTC. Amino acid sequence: CASSRQGAIYNEQFF.

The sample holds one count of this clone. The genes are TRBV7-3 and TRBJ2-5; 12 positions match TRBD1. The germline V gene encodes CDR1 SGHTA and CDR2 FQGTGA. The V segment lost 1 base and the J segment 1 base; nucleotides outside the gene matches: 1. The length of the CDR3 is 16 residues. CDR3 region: CASSLRGQGAQETQYF. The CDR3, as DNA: TGTGCCAGCAGCTTAAGGGGACAGGGGGCCCAAGAGACCCAGTACTTC.

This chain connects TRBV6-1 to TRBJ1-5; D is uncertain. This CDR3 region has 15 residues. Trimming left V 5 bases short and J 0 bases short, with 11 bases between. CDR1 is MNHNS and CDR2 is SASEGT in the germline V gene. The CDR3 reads CASSPTGYSNQPQHF. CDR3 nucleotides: TGTGCCAGCAGTCCGACGGGTTATAGCAATCAGCCCCAGCATTTT.

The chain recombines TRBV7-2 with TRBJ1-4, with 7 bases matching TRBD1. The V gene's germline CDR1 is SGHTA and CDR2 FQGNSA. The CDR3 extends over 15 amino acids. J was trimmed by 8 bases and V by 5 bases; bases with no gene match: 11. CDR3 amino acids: CASSPQTGLGEKLFF. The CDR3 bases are TGTGCCAGCAGCCCCCAGACAGGGCTAGGAGAAAAACTGTTTTTT.

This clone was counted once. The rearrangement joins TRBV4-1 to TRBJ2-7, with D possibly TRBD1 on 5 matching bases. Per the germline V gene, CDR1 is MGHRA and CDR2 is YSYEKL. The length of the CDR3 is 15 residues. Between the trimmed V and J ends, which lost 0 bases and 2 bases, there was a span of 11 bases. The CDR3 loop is CASSQEGRRAYEQYF. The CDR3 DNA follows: TGCGCCAGCAGCCAAGAGGGCCGCAGGGCCTACGAGCAGTACTTC.

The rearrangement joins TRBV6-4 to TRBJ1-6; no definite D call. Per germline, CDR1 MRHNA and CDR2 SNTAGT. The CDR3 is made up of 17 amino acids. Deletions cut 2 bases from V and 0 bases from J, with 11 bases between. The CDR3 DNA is TGTGCCAGCAGTGACACTATTGGAGGCTCCTATAATTCACCCCTCCACTTT. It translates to CASSDTIGGSYNSPLHF.

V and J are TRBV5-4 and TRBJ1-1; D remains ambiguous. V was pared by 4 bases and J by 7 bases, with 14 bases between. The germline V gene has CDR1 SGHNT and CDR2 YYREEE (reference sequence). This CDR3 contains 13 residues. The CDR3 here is CASSSGWEGEAFF. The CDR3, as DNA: TGTGCCAGCAGCAGCGGGTGGGAGGGTGAAGCTTTCTTT.

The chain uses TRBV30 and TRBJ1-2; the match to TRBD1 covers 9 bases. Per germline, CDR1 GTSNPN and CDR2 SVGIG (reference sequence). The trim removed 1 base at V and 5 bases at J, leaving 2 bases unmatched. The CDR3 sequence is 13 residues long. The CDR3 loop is CAWSGGTGYGYTF. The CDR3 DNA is TGTGCCTGGAGTGGTGGGACAGGGTATGGCTACACCTTC.

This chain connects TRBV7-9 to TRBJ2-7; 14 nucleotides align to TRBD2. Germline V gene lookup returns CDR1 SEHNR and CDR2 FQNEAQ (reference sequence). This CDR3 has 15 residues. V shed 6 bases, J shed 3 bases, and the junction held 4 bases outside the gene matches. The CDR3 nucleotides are TGTGCCAGCAGGCGGGGGACTAGCGGGAGCTACGAGCAGTACTTC. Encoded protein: CASRRGTSGSYEQYF.

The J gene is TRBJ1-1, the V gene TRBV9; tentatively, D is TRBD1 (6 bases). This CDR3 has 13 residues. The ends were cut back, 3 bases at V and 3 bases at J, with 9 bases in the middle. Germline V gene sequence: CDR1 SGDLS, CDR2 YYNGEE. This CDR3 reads CASSAQGYTEAFF. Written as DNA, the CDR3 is TGTGCCAGCAGCGCACAGGGTTACACTGAAGCTTTCTTT. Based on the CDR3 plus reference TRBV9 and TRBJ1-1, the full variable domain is DSGVTQTPKHLITATGQRVTLRCSPRSGDLSVYWYQQSLDQGLQFLIQYYNGEERAKGNILERFSAQQFPDLHSELNLSSLELGDSALYFCASSAQGYTEAFFGQGTRLTVV.

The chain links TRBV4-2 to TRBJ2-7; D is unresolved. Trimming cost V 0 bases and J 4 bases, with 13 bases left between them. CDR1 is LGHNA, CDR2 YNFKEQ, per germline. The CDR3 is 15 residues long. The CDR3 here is CASSQEVSQVYEQYF. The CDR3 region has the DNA TGTGCCAGCAGCCAAGAGGTCTCGCAGGTTTACGAGCAGTACTTC.

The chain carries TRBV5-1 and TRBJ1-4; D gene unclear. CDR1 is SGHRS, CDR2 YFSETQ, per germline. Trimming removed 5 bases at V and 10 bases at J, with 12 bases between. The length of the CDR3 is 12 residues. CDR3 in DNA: TGCGCCAGCAGTGAGGAGGACGGAAAACTGTTTTTT. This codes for CASSEEDGKLFF. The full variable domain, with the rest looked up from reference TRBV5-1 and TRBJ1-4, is KAGVTQTPRYLIKTRGQQVTLSCSPISGHRSVSWYQQTPGQGLQFLFEYFSETQRNKGNFPGRFSGRQFSNSRSEMNVSTLELGDSALYLCASSEEDGKLFFGSGTQLSVL.

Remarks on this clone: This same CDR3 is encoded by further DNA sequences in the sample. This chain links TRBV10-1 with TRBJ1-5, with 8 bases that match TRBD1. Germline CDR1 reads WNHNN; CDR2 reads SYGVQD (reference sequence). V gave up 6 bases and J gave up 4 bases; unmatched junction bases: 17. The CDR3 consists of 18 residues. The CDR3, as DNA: TGCGCCAGCAGGGACGGACAGGGACCGAGGGGGACAAATCAGCCCCAGCATTTT. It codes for CASRDGQGPRGTNQPQHF.

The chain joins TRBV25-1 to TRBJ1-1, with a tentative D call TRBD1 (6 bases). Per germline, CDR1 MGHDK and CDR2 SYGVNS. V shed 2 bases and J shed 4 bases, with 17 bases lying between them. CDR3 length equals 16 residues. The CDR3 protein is CASSENMGAASTEAFF. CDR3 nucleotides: TGTGCCAGCAGTGAAAATATGGGGGCGGCTTCCACTGAAGCTTTCTTT.

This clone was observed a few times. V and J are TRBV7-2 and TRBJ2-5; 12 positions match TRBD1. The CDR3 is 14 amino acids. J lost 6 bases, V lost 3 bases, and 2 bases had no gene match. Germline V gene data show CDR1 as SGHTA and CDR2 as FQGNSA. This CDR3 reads CASSLGTGGKTQYF. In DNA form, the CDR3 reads TGTGCCAGCAGCTTGGGGACAGGGGGCAAGACCCAGTACTTC.

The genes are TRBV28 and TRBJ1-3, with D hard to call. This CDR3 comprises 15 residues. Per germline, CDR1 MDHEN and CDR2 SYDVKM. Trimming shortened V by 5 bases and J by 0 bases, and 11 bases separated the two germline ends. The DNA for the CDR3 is TGTGCCAGCAGTCTACACGGGTCCTCTGGAAACACCATATATTTT. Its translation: CASSLHGSSGNTIYF.

CDR3 in amino acids: CAIGRGTGEAYGYTF. The DNA of the CDR3 is TGTGCCATCGGAAGGGGGACAGGGGAAGCCTATGGCTACACCTTC. V usage is TRBV10-3 and J usage is TRBJ1-2, with 10 nucleotides matching TRBD1. V dropped 8 bases and J dropped 4; count of bases not matched to a gene: 10. CDR3 length: 15 amino acids. CDR1 and CDR2 (germline): ENHRY, SYGVKD.

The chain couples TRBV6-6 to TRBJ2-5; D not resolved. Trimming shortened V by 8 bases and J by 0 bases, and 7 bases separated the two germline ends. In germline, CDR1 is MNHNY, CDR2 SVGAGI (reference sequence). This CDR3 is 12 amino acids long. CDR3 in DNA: TGTGCCAGCTCTGGCTACCAAGAGACCCAGTACTTC. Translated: CASSGYQETQYF.

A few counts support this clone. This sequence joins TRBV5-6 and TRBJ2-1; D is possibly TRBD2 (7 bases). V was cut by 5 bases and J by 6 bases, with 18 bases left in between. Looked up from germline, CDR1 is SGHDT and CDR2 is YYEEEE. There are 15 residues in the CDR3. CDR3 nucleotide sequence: TGTGCCAGCAGGTCCGGTTGGGGGGGCCGCAATGAGCAGTTCTTC. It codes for CASRSGWGGRNEQFF. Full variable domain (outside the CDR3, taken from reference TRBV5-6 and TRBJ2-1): DAGVTQSPTHLIKTRGQQVTLRCSPKSGHDTVSWYQQALGQGPQFIFQYYEEEERQRGNFPDRFSGHQFPNYSSELNVNALLLGDSALYLCASRSGWGGRNEQFFGPGTRLTVL.

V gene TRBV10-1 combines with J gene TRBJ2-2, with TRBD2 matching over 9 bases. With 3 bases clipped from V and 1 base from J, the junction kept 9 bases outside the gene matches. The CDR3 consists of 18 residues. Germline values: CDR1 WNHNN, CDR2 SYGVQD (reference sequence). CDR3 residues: CASSEVAGGAENTGELFF. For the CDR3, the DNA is TGCGCCAGCAGTGAAGTTGCGGGGGGGGCCGAGAACACCGGGGAGCTGTTTTTT.

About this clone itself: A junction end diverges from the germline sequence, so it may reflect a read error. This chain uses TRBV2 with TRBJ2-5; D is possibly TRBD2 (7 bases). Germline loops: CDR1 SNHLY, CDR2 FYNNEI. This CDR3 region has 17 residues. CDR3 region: CAGSIGGGGALQETQYF. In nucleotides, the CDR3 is TGTGCCGGCAGTATCGGGGGAGGGGGTGCCTTGCAAGAGACCCAGTACTTC. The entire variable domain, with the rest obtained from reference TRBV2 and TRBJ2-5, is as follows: EPEVTQTPSHQVTQMGQEVILRCVPISNHLYFYWYRQILGQKVEFLVSFYNNEISEKSEIFDDQFSVERPDGSNFTLKIRSTKLEDSAMYFCAGSIGGGGALQETQYFGPGTRLLVL.

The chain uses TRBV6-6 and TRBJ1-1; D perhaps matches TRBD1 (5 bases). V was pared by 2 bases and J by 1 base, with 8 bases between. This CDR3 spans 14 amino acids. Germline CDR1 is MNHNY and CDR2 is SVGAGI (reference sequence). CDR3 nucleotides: TGTGCCAGCAGTTACCAGGGTAGGAACACTGAAGCTTTCTTT. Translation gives CASSYQGRNTEAFF.

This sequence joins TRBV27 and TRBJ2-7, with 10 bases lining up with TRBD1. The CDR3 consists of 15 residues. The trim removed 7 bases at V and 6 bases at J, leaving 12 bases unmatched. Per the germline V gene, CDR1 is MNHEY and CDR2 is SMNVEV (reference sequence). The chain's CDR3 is CASTSRTGGLVEQYF. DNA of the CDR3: TGTGCCAGCACCTCCCGGACAGGGGGTCTGGTCGAGCAGTACTTC.

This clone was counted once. CDR3: CASSGDRGRLEAFF. The CDR3 DNA follows: TGTGCCAGCAGTGGGGACAGGGGGCGCCTTGAAGCTTTCTTT. This chain joins TRBV2 and TRBJ1-1, with 12 bases aligning to TRBD1. In germline, CDR1 is SNHLY, CDR2 FYNNEI. CDR3 length: 14 amino acids. The V and J ends lost 4 bases and 7 bases, in that order; junction bases with no gene match: 4.

The CDR3 loop reads CASSYSGIVRAGELFF. The CDR3 DNA is TGTGCCAGCAGTTACTCCGGGATAGTCCGGGCCGGGGAGCTGTTTTTT. The chain joins TRBV6-5 to TRBJ2-2; D may be TRBD2 (5 bases). V was shortened by 0 bases and J by 6 bases, with 14 bases between the two germline ends. Germline V lookup: CDR1 MNHEY, CDR2 SVGAGI. The CDR3 extends over 16 amino acids.